This T cell receptor (beta chain) came from a study of blood T cell repertoires in COVID-19. Overall study context: Acute and convalescent COVID-19 samples came from the United States, Italy and Spain. In each case, the material was cDNA or gDNA derived from T cells, B-cell-depleted T cells, or PBMCs.

The repertoire was sequenced with immunoSEQ multiplex PCR; TCRdb's copy has only in-frame clones and lacks some. Counted here are roughly 290,000 clones, roughly 80% occurring once; the ten biggest clones make up around 4.2%. J was trimmed by 3 bases and V by 2 bases; bases with no gene match: 3. Germline CDR1 MDHEN, CDR2 SYDVKM. The CDR3 loop spans 15 amino acids. Sequencing was done on a sample of peripheral blood. This clonotype was obtained from a woman aged 45-59 years with active or convalescent COVID-19. The chain has TRBV28 and TRBJ1-4; 7 bases are shared with TRBD1. CDR3: CASSLAGTANEKLFF. The CDR3 nucleotides are TGTGCCAGCAGTTTAGCCGGGACAGCTAATGAAAAACTGTTTTTT.